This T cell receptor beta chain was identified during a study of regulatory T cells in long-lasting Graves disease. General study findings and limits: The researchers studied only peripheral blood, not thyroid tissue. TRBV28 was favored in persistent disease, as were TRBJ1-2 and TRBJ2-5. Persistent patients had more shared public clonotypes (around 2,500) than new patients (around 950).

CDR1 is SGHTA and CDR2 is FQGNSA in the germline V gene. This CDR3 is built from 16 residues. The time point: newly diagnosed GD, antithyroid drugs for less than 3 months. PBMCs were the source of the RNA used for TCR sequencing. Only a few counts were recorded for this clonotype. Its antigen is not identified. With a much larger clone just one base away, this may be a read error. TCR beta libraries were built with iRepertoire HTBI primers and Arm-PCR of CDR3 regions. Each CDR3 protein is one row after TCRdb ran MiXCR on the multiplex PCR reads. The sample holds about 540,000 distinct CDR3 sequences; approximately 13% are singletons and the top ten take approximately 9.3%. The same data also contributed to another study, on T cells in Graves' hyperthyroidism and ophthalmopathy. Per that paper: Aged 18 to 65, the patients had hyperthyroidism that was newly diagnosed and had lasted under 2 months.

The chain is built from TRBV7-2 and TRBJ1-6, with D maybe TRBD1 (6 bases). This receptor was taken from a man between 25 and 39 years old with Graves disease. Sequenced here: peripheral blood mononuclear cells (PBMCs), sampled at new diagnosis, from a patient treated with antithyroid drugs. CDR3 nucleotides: TGTGCCAGCAGCCCAAACCCCGGGACATGGGGTTCACTCCTCCACTTT. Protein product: CASSPNPGTWGSLLHF.